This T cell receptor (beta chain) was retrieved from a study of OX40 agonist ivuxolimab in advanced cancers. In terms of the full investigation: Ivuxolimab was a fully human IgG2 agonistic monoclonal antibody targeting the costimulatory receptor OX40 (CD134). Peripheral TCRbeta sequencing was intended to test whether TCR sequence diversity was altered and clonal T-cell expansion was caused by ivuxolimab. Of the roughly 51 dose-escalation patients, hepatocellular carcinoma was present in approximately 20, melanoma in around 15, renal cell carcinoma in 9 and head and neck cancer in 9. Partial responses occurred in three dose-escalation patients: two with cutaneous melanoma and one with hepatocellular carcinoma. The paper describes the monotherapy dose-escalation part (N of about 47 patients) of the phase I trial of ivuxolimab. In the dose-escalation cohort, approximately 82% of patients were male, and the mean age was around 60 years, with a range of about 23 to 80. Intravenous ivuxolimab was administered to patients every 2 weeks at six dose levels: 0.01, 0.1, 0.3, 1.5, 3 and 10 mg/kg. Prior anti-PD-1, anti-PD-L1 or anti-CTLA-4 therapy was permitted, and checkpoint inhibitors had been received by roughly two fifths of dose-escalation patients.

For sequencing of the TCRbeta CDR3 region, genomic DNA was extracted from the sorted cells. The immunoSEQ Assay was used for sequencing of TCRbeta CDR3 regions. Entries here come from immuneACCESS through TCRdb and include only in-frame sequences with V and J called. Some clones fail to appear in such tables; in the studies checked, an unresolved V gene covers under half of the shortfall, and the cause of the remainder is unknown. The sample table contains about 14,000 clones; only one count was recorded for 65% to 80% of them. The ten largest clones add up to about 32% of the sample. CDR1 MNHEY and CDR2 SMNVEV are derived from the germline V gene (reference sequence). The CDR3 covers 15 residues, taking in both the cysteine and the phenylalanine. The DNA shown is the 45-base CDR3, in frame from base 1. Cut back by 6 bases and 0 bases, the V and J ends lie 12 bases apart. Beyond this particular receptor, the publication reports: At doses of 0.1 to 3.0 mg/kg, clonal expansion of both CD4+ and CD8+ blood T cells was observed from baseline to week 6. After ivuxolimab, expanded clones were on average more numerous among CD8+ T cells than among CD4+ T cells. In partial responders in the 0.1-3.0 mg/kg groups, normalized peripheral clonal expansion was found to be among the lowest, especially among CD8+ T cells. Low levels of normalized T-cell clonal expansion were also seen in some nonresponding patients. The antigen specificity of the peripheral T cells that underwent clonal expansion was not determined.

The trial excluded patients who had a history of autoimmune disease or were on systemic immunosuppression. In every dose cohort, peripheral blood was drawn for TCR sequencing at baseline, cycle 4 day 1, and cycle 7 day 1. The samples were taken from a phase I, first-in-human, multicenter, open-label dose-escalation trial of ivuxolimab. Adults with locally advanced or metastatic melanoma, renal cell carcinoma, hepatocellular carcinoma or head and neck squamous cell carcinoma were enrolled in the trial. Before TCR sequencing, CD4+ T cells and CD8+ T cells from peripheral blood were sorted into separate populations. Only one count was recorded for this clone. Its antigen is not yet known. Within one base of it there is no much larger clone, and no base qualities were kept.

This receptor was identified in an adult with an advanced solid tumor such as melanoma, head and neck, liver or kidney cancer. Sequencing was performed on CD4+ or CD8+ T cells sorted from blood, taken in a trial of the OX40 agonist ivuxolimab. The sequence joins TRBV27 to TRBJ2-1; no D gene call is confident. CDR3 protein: CASRVGGSSYNEQFF. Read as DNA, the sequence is TGTGCCAGCAGGGTCGGCGGAAGCTCCTACAATGAGCAGTTCTTC.